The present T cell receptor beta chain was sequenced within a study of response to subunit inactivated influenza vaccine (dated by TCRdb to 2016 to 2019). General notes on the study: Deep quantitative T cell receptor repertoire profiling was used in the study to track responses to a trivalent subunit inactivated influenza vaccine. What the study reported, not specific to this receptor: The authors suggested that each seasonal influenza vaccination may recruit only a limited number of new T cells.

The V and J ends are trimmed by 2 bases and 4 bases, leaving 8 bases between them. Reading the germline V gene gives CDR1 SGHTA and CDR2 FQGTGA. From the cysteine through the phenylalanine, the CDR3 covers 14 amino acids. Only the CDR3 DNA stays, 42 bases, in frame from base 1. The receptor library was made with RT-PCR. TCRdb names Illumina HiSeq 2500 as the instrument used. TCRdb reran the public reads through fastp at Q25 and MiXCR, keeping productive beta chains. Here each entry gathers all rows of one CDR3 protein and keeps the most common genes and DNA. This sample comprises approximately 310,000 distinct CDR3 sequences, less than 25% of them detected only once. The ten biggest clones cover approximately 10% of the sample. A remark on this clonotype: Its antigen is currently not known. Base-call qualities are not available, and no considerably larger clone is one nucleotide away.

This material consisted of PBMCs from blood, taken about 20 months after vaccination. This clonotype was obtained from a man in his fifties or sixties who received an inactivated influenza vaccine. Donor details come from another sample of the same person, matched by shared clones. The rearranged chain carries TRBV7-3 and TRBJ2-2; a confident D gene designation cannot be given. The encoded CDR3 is CASSLGISTGELFF. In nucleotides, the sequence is TGTGCCAGCAGCTTAGGGATCTCCACCGGGGAGCTGTTTTTT.